This T cell receptor (beta chain) is from a study of control samples from healthy donors and cancer patients. Sequenced by immunoSEQ multiplex PCR; TCRdb stores in-frame clones only, minus some. The sample consists of around 230,000 clones, around 94% of them appearing once. CDR1 GTSNPN and CDR2 SVGIG come from the germline V gene (reference sequence). The CDR3 has 13 residues. V lost 3 bases, J lost 2 bases, and 0 bases stayed unmatched. This chain links TRBV30 with TRBJ2-1, with 8 nucleotides matching TRBD1. This sequence originates from a man between 50 and 59 years old in good health. The sequencing sample was made of blood. CDR3 loop: CAWSRGPYNEQFF. The CDR3 nucleotides are TGTGCCTGGAGCAGGGGGCCCTACAATGAGCAGTTCTTC.